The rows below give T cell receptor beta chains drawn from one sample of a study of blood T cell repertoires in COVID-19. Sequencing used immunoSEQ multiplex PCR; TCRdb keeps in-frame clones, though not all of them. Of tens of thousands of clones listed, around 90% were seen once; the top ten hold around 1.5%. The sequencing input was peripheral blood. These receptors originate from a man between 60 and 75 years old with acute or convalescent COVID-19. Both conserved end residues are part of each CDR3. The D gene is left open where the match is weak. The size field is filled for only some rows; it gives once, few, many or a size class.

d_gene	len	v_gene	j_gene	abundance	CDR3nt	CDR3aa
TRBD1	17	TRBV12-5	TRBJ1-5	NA	TGTGCTAGTGGTTTGGCACGATCACAGGGGGGCAATCAGCCCCAGCATTTT	CASGLARSQGGNQPQHF
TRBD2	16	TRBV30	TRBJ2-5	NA	TGTGCCTGGAGTGAGCTAGCGGGGCCAAAAAAAGAGACCCAGTACTTC	CAWSELAGPKKETQYF
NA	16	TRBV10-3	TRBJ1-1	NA	TGTGCCATCGGTTCGCAGGGAGGGACCTTGAACACTGAAGCTTTCTTT	CAIGSQGGTLNTEAFF
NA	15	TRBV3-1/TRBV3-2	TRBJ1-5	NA	TGTGCCAGCAGCCAAGGCCGTCGACAGACGCAGCCCCAGCATTTT	CASSQGRRQTQPQHF
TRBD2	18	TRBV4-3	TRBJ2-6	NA	TGCGCCAGCAGCCAAGATCCTAGCGGGGGCTCTGGGGCCAACGTCCTGACTTTC	CASSQDPSGGSGANVLTF
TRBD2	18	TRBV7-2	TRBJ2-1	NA	TGTGCCAGCAGCTTTCCCCTAGCGGGATCCCACTCCTACAATGAGCAGTTCTTC	CASSFPLAGSHSYNEQFF
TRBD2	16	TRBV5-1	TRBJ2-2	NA	TGCGCCAGCAGCTTAAGCGGGAGTATGTATACCGGGGAGCTGTTTTTT	CASSLSGSMYTGELFF
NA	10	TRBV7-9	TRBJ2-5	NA	TGTGCCAGCAACGGAGAGACCCAGTACTTC	CASNGETQYF
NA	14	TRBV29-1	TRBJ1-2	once	TGCAGCGTTGAAGCGGCCAGTAGGAGAGGCGGCTACACCTTC	CSVEAASRRGGYTF
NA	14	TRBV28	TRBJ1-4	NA	TGTGCCAGCAGGCTACAGAGCTCTAATGAAAAACTGTTTTTT	CASRLQSSNEKLFF
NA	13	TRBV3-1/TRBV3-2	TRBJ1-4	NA	TGTGCCAGCAGCCAGAGGGAGTCCGAAAAACTGTTTTTT	CASSQRESEKLFF
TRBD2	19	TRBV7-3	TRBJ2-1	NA	TGTGCCAGCAGCTTAACCTTTAATATAGCGGGAGGGAGGGACAATGAGCAGTTCTTC	CASSLTFNIAGGRDNEQFF
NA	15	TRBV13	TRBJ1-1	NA	TGTGCCAGCAGCCCCGTGGCGGGGGAGCTTAGTGAAGCTTTCTTT	CASSPVAGELSEAFF